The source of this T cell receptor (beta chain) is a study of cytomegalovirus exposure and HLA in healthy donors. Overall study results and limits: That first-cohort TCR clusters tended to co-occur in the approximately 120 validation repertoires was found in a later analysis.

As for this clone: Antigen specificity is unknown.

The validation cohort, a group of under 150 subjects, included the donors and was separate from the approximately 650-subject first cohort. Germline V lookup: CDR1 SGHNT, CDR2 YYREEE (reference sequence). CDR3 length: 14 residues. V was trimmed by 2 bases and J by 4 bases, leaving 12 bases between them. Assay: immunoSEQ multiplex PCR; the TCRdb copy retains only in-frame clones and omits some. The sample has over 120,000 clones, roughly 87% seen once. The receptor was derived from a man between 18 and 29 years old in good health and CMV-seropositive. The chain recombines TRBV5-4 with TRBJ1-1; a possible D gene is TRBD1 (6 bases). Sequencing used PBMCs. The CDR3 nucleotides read TGTGCCAGCAGCTTCGACACAGGGATCACTGAAGCTTTCTTT. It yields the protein CASSFDTGITEAFF.